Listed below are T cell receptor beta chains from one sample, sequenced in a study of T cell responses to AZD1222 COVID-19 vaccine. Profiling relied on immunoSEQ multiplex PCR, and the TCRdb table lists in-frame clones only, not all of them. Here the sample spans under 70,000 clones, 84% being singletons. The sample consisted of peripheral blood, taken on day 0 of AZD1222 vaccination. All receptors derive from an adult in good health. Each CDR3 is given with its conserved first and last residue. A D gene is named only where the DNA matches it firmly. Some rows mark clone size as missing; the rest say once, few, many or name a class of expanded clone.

DNA: TGTGCCAGTAGGCAAGGCGGAAGAAATTCACCCCTCCACTTT; CDR3: CASRQGGRNSPLHF; D: -; size: once; J: TRBJ1-6; V: TRBV19
DNA: TGTGCCAGCAGTTCCGGGACAGGGTACGGGAAAACTGAAGCTTTCTTT; CDR3: CASSSGTGYGKTEAFF; D: TRBD1; size: -; J: TRBJ1-1; V: TRBV27
DNA: TGTGCCAGCAGCCTAGTCCCGGGACAGGGATCGAACACTGAAGCTTTCTTT; CDR3: CASSLVPGQGSNTEAFF; D: TRBD1; size: -; J: TRBJ1-1; V: TRBV11-2
DNA: TGTGCCAGCATTATGGCGGGGGACACTGAAGCTTTCTTT; CDR3: CASIMAGDTEAFF; D: -; size: -; J: TRBJ1-1; V: TRBV6-6
DNA: TGTGCCAGCAGTGAGACAGCCAACTATGGCTACACCTTC; CDR3: CASSETANYGYTF; D: -; size: -; J: TRBJ1-2; V: TRBV2
DNA: TGCGCCAGCAGTGAAGGCCAGGATCAAGGGGAAAAACTGTTTTTT; CDR3: CASSEGQDQGEKLFF; D: -; size: -; J: TRBJ1-4; V: TRBV10-1
DNA: TGCGCCAGCAGCCAAGGCGGGACAGTTAATGAAAAACTGTTTTTT; CDR3: CASSQGGTVNEKLFF; D: TRBD1; size: -; J: TRBJ1-4; V: TRBV4-3
DNA: TGCGCCAGCAGCTTAAACACTGTAGAAGCTTTCTTT; CDR3: CASSLNTVEAFF; D: -; size: -; J: TRBJ1-1; V: TRBV5-1
DNA: TGTGCCAGCAGCCAATTCGACAGGGGAGAGCAGTACTTC; CDR3: CASSQFDRGEQYF; D: TRBD1; size: -; J: TRBJ2-7; V: TRBV14
DNA: TGTGCCAGTAGCCAATCGGAACACGAGCAGTACTTC; CDR3: CASSQSEHEQYF; D: -; size: -; J: TRBJ2-7; V: TRBV19
DNA: TGTGCCAGCAGCGTAGGCGGGGGGCGAGACACCATATATTTT; CDR3: CASSVGGGRDTIYF; D: -; size: few; J: TRBJ1-3; V: TRBV9
DNA: TGTGCCAGTAGTGTACCAGACATGAACACTGAAGCTTTCTTT; CDR3: CASSVPDMNTEAFF; D: -; size: once; J: TRBJ1-1; V: TRBV19
DNA: TGTGCCAGCAGCGGCGGACAGGCCCACACTGAAGCTTTCTTT; CDR3: CASSGGQAHTEAFF; D: TRBD1; size: -; J: TRBJ1-1; V: TRBV7-3
DNA: TGTGCCATTCGATACGGGGCCGCCTATGGCTACACCTTC; CDR3: CAIRYGAAYGYTF; D: -; size: -; J: TRBJ1-2; V: TRBV12-3/TRBV12-4
DNA: TGTGCCAGCAGCCCTAGACAGGGGGCGAACTATGGCTACACCTTC; CDR3: CASSPRQGANYGYTF; D: TRBD1; size: -; J: TRBJ1-2; V: TRBV11-2
DNA: TGTGCCAGCAGCTTAGTGAGACTAGTTCGGGACAATGAGCAGTTCTTC; CDR3: CASSLVRLVRDNEQFF; D: -; size: -; J: TRBJ2-1; V: TRBV11-2
DNA: TGTGCCAGTAGTGGGGGGCTAGCGGGTACAGATACGCAGTATTTT; CDR3: CASSGGLAGTDTQYF; D: TRBD2; size: once; J: TRBJ2-3; V: TRBV19
DNA: TGTGCCAGCAGTGCGCCGACAGGTGTGAACACTGAAGCTTTCTTT; CDR3: CASSAPTGVNTEAFF; D: -; size: once; J: TRBJ1-1; V: TRBV6-6
DNA: TGTGCCAGCAGCACCCCCGTGATGAACACTGAAGCTTTCTTT; CDR3: CASSTPVMNTEAFF; D: -; size: -; J: TRBJ1-1; V: TRBV11-2
DNA: TGTGCCAGCAGCTTGACAGATAGCAATCAGCCCCAGCATTTT; CDR3: CASSLTDSNQPQHF; D: -; size: -; J: TRBJ1-5; V: TRBV7-2
DNA: TGTGCCAGCACCAACGGGACAGGTTATGGCTACACCTTC; CDR3: CASTNGTGYGYTF; D: TRBD1; size: -; J: TRBJ1-2; V: TRBV28
DNA: TGTGCCAGCAGCCAATCTCAGGCGGACTATGGCTACACCTTC; CDR3: CASSQSQADYGYTF; D: -; size: -; J: TRBJ1-2; V: TRBV3-1/TRBV3-2
DNA: TGTGCCAGCAGCTTAGATTACAGTTCCCGGACTGAAGCTTTCTTT; CDR3: CASSLDYSSRTEAFF; D: -; size: -; J: TRBJ1-1; V: TRBV7-2
DNA: TGTGCCAGCAGCCAAGGGCAGGAGAGGGGCTACACCTTC; CDR3: CASSQGQERGYTF; D: -; size: -; J: TRBJ1-2; V: TRBV3-1/TRBV3-2
DNA: TGTGCCAGCAGCTTAGAACTAGCGGGAGGTGAGCAGTTCTTC; CDR3: CASSLELAGGEQFF; D: TRBD2; size: -; J: TRBJ2-1; V: TRBV7-2
DNA: TGTGCCAGCAGCAATAACAGGGTGATCGGAAACACCATATATTTT; CDR3: CASSNNRVIGNTIYF; D: -; size: -; J: TRBJ1-3; V: TRBV3-1/TRBV3-2
DNA: TGTGCCTGGAGTGTGACAGGGGCCAAAAACATTCAGTACTTC; CDR3: CAWSVTGAKNIQYF; D: TRBD1; size: -; J: TRBJ2-4; V: TRBV30
DNA: TGTGCCATCGGACAGAAGAGTCATCAGCCCCAGCATTTT; CDR3: CAIGQKSHQPQHF; D: -; size: -; J: TRBJ1-5; V: TRBV24-1
DNA: TGTGCCAGCAGAAGGGTGCTAGCGAACAACGAGCAGTACTTC; CDR3: CASRRVLANNEQYF; D: -; size: -; J: TRBJ2-7; V: TRBV28
DNA: TGTGCCAGCGCGGTAGGACAGGGGAATCAGCCCCAGCATTTT; CDR3: CASAVGQGNQPQHF; D: TRBD1; size: -; J: TRBJ1-5; V: TRBV2
DNA: TGTGCCAGCAGCCCTGGACAGTTCTATGGCTACACCTTC; CDR3: CASSPGQFYGYTF; D: -; size: -; J: TRBJ1-2; V: TRBV28
DNA: TGTGCCAGCAGTGAATTTACCACTGAAGCTTTCTTT; CDR3: CASSEFTTEAFF; D: -; size: -; J: TRBJ1-1; V: TRBV25-1
DNA: TGTGCCAGCAGCTTAGGATCGGGGACTCGAGGCTCACCCCTCCACTTT; CDR3: CASSLGSGTRGSPLHF; D: -; size: -; J: TRBJ1-6; V: TRBV7-9
DNA: TGCGCCAGCAGCTTCTCCGGGGCCACAGATACGCAGTATTTT; CDR3: CASSFSGATDTQYF; D: -; size: -; J: TRBJ2-3; V: TRBV5-1
DNA: TGTGCCAGCAGCTGGGGGGGGCTGGGCACTGAAGCTTTCTTT; CDR3: CASSWGGLGTEAFF; D: -; size: -; J: TRBJ1-1; V: TRBV7-2
DNA: TGTGCCAGCAGAGATACCAGGGTAACTAATGAAAAACTGTTTTTT; CDR3: CASRDTRVTNEKLFF; D: -; size: -; J: TRBJ1-4; V: TRBV6-5
DNA: TGTGCCAGCAGTTTAACAGGGGAACGGGGTGGCTACACCTTC; CDR3: CASSLTGERGGYTF; D: TRBD1; size: -; J: TRBJ1-2; V: TRBV2
DNA: TGTGCCAGCAGCGGGAGGACTCAGGGGATCACTAATGAAAAACTGTTTTTT; CDR3: CASSGRTQGITNEKLFF; D: -; size: few; J: TRBJ1-4; V: TRBV5-4
DNA: TGCGCCAGCAGCCAACTTAGCGGTTACAATGAGCAGTTCTTC; CDR3: CASSQLSGYNEQFF; D: -; size: -; J: TRBJ2-1; V: TRBV4-3
DNA: TGTGCCAGTAGTGGGGGAGACGGAAACACCATATATTTT; CDR3: CASSGGDGNTIYF; D: -; size: -; J: TRBJ1-3; V: TRBV19
DNA: TGTGCCAGCAGTCTCACTAGCGGGAGGGTAGACATTCAGTACTTC; CDR3: CASSLTSGRVDIQYF; D: TRBD2; size: -; J: TRBJ2-4; V: TRBV28
DNA: TGTGCCAGTAGTATCACACCCGATAGCAATCAGCCCCAGCATTTT; CDR3: CASSITPDSNQPQHF; D: -; size: -; J: TRBJ1-5; V: TRBV19